One sample yielded the 26 T cell receptor beta chains listed below, sequenced in a study of blood T cell repertoires in COVID-19. Measured with immunoSEQ multiplex PCR; TCRdb has only the in-frame clones, and not every one. The sample lists about 63,000 clones, about 80% occurring once. Specimen: peripheral blood. The receptor set was obtained from an elderly woman with acute or convalescent COVID-19.

The chain recombines TRBV28 with TRBJ2-3; 13 nucleotides line up with TRBD2. After removal of 9 bases from V and 8 bases from J, the junction contained 5 bases not matched to a gene. This CDR3 contains 13 residues. Germline lookup yields CDR1 MDHEN and CDR2 SYDVKM. CDR3 sequence (DNA): TGTGCCAGTCAAGGACTAGCGGGAGTTACGCAGTATTTT. Amino acid sequence: CASQGLAGVTQYF.

The rearrangement links TRBV5-6 to TRBJ1-3, with D perhaps TRBD1 (5 bases). CDR1 and CDR2 (germline): SGHDT, YYEEEE. This CDR3 region has 16 residues. The ends were cut back, 2 bases at V and 2 bases at J, with 14 bases in the middle. The CDR3: CASSFLGAGTGNTIYF. DNA for the CDR3: TGTGCCAGCAGCTTTTTAGGGGCAGGGACTGGAAACACCATATATTTT.

V usage is TRBV5-5 and J usage is TRBJ1-5, with TRBD1 matching over 8 bases. CDR3 length: 14 amino acids. V gave up 4 bases and J gave up 6 bases; unmatched junction bases: 6. Germline V CDR1 and CDR2: SGHKS, YYEKEE (reference sequence). The CDR3 region is CASSPGDRTQPQHF. The CDR3 DNA reads as TGTGCCAGCAGCCCTGGGGACAGGACTCAGCCCCAGCATTTT.

The chain has TRBV6-6 and TRBJ1-5; 7 bases are shared with TRBD1. Germline lookup yields CDR1 MNHNY and CDR2 SVGAGI (reference sequence). The CDR3 runs 13 residues. V lost 7 bases to trimming and J lost 6 bases; unmatched junction nucleotides: 6. The CDR3 region has the DNA TGTGCCAGCAATACAGGGGCCGGTCAGCCCCAGCATTTT. Amino acids: CASNTGAGQPQHF.

This clone has only a few counts. This chain uses TRBV6-5 with TRBJ2-5, with D unresolved. The V gene lost 6 bases and the J gene lost 2 bases, with 7 bases spanning the gap. CDR3 length: 12 residues. Germline V gene sequence: CDR1 MNHEY, CDR2 SVGAGI. The CDR3 protein is CASRRLQETQYF. Here the CDR3 DNA reads TGTGCCAGCAGACGACTTCAAGAGACCCAGTACTTC.

The chain carries TRBV5-3 and TRBJ1-2; possible D gene TRBD1, 5 bases. TRBV5-3 is known as an ORF, though its function is uncertain. The length of the CDR3 is 14 residues. Trimming stripped 0 bases from V and 5 bases from J, with 11 bases between. DNA of the CDR3: TGTGCCAGAAGCTTGGAAAGGGGAGGGTATGGCTACACCTTC. Translated, it gives CARSLERGGYGYTF.

This clone was detected only a few times. V usage is TRBV11-2 and J usage is TRBJ2-1; tentatively, D is TRBD2 (6 bases). CDR3 length: 15 residues. Trimming left V 3 bases short and J 6 bases short, with 15 bases between. Germline loops: CDR1 SGHAT, CDR2 FQNNGV. The CDR3 spells CASSFGRGLRNEQFF. CDR3 nucleotides: TGTGCCAGCAGCTTCGGACGGGGGTTGCGCAATGAGCAGTTCTTC.

This chain links TRBV28 with TRBJ1-2; D gene uncertain. This CDR3 has 12 residues. The germline V gene has CDR1 MDHEN and CDR2 SYDVKM. V dropped 2 bases and J dropped 8 bases, with 9 bases sitting between them. Here the CDR3 DNA reads TGTGCCAGCAGTTTAGGGAGTCAAGGCTACACCTTC. Its translation: CASSLGSQGYTF.

The chain has TRBV29-1 and TRBJ2-3; 9 bases agree with TRBD1. Per the germline V gene, CDR1 is SQVTM and CDR2 is ANQGSEA. The CDR3 is made up of 15 amino acids. V shed 4 bases, J shed 2 bases, and the junction held 7 bases outside the gene matches. The CDR3 region has the DNA TGCAGCGTTGCGCCGACAGGGGGGTACACAGATACGCAGTATTTT. Amino acid sequence: CSVAPTGGYTDTQYF.

V usage is TRBV19 and J usage is TRBJ1-1, with TRBD1 as a possible D gene (5 bases). The germline V and J ends were trimmed by 0 bases and 3 bases, with 5 bases remaining between them. Germline V gene data show CDR1 as LNHDA and CDR2 as SQIVND (reference sequence). This CDR3 spans 13 amino acids. The CDR3 is CASSIDRDTEAFF. CDR3 sequence (DNA): TGTGCCAGTAGTATAGACAGGGACACTGAAGCTTTCTTT.

The chain combines TRBV6-6 with TRBJ2-5; 7 bases agree with TRBD1. V lost 5 bases and J lost 5; bases outside the gene matches: 8. The CDR3 is made up of 14 amino acids. Germline CDR1 reads MNHNY; CDR2 reads SVGAGI (reference sequence). The CDR3 sequence is CASSPTGARETQYF. The CDR3 DNA reads as TGTGCCAGCAGTCCCACAGGGGCCCGGGAGACCCAGTACTTC.

The chain joins TRBV18 to TRBJ2-3, with 7 bases that match TRBD2. Trimming removed 2 bases from V and 1 base from J; junction bases left unmatched: 0. CDR3 length equals 14 residues. The germline CDR1 and CDR2 sequences are KGHSH and LQKENI. The CDR3 DNA is TGTGCCAGCTCACCAGGGGGGGGCACAGATACGCAGTATTTT. It specifies CASSPGGGTDTQYF.

The rearrangement uses TRBV7-2 and TRBJ2-3; no clear D gene. Trimming shortened V by 5 bases and J by 3 bases, and 21 bases separated the two germline ends. The CDR3 runs 17 residues. Germline lookup yields CDR1 SGHTA and CDR2 FQGNSA. In DNA form, the CDR3 reads TGTGCCAGCAGCGCCCGACTGTCTCTAGTAAGGACAGATACGCAGTATTTT. It specifies CASSARLSLVRTDTQYF.

The chain carries TRBV18 and TRBJ1-1; D possibly corresponds to TRBD1 (5 bases). Germline values: CDR1 KGHSH, CDR2 LQKENI. The CDR3 is 15 amino acids. V lost 2 bases and J 6 bases, leaving 16 bases between the germline ends. The CDR3 loop reads CASSPVTGRSSEAFF. For the CDR3, the DNA is TGTGCCAGCTCACCAGTAACAGGTAGATCTTCTGAAGCTTTCTTT.

This rearrangement joins TRBV25-1 to TRBJ2-2, with D maybe TRBD2 (6 bases). Germline lookup yields CDR1 MGHDK and CDR2 SYGVNS. This CDR3 spans 14 amino acids. V was trimmed by 2 bases and J by 3 bases, leaving 7 bases between them. The CDR3 region is CASSERGYTGELFF. As DNA, the CDR3 is TGTGCCAGCAGTGAACGGGGGTACACCGGGGAGCTGTTTTTT. The whole variable domain, remainder taken from reference TRBV25-1 and TRBJ2-2, is EADIYQTPRYLVIGTGKKITLECSQTMGHDKMYWYQQDPGMELHLIHYSYGVNSTEKGDLSSESTVSRIRTEHFPLTLESARPSHTSQYLCASSERGYTGELFFGEGSRLTVL.

The chain joins TRBV15 to TRBJ2-1, with 8 positions matching TRBD2. The CDR3 contains 17 residues. V lost 3 bases, J lost 5 bases, and 12 bases stayed unmatched. Germline V gene sequence: CDR1 LNHNV, CDR2 YYDKDF (reference sequence). The CDR3 region has the DNA TGTGCCACCAGCAGGGGGATGGAGCGGGAGCTGGACAATGAGCAGTTCTTC. Translation gives CATSRGMERELDNEQFF.

The chain links TRBV28 to TRBJ2-7; 9 bases are a match to TRBD1. The germline CDR1 and CDR2 sequences are MDHEN and SYDVKM. The CDR3 runs 15 residues. Trimming at V came to 5 bases and at J to 3 bases, leaving 8 bases not matched to a gene. CDR3 nucleotides: TGTGCCAGCAGTGTTGAGGGACAGGGACGCTACGAGCAGTACTTC. Translated: CASSVEGQGRYEQYF.

The J gene is TRBJ2-7, the V gene TRBV6-5; 8 nucleotides agree with TRBD2. Germline trimming cut 4 bases from V and 0 bases from J; bases unmatched to any gene: 5. The CDR3 extends over 15 amino acids. Germline V gives CDR1 MNHEY, CDR2 SVGAGI. The CDR3 nucleotides read TGTGCCAGCAGTTTTAGCGGGGTAAGCTCCTACGAGCAGTACTTC. It yields the protein CASSFSGVSSYEQYF.

The V gene is TRBV29-1, the J gene TRBJ2-3; 11 nucleotides align to TRBD2. Germline loops: CDR1 SQVTM, CDR2 ANQGSEA. V trimming: 2 bases; J trimming: 0 bases; junction bases outside the gene matches: 1. This CDR3 spans 15 amino acids. The CDR3 sequence: CSVETSGSSTDTQYF. The CDR3 region has the DNA TGCAGCGTTGAAACTAGCGGGAGTAGCACAGATACGCAGTATTTT.

This clone showed up just once. V usage is TRBV5-1 and J usage is TRBJ2-1, with 12 bases that match TRBD2. Germline assignment: CDR1 SGHRS and CDR2 YFSETQ. The V segment lost 4 bases and the J segment 4 bases; nucleotides outside the gene matches: 6. The CDR3 totals 16 residues. The CDR3 DNA is TGCGCCAGCAGCCCTCAGACTAGCGGGAGTTACAATGAGCAGTTCTTC. Its translation: CASSPQTSGSYNEQFF.

The chain combines TRBV9 with TRBJ2-4, with D possibly matching TRBD1 (5 bases). V lost 4 bases and J lost 0, with 14 bases in between. The CDR3 runs to 16 residues. CDR1 is SGDLS, CDR2 YYNGEE, per germline. CDR3 bases: TGTGCCAGCAGCCCCGGACAAGCGCTAGCCAAAAACATTCAGTACTTC. It codes for CASSPGQALAKNIQYF. Variable domain in full (rest from reference TRBV9 and TRBJ2-4): DSGVTQTPKHLITATGQRVTLRCSPRSGDLSVYWYQQSLDQGLQFLIQYYNGEERAKGNILERFSAQQFPDLHSELNLSSLELGDSALYFCASSPGQALAKNIQYFGAGTRLSVL.

The chain links TRBV6-5 to TRBJ2-3, with 7 bases fitting TRBD2. The germline CDR1 and CDR2 sequences are MNHEY and SVGAGI. The CDR3 consists of 15 residues. The V gene end was trimmed by 6 bases and the J gene end by 3 bases; junction bases not matched to a gene: 9. The CDR3 bases are TGTGCCAGCAGCGCCGGGGGAGGGGAGACAGATACGCAGTATTTT. Translation gives CASSAGGGETDTQYF.

This clone came up a few times. The CDR3 region is CASSEAPQVYGYTF. In DNA, the CDR3 is TGTGCCAGCAGTGAAGCTCCGCAGGTCTATGGCTACACCTTC. J is TRBJ1-2 and V is TRBV6-1; D is unresolved. V was clipped by 0 bases and J by 4 bases, with 9 bases between them. The CDR3 is 14 residues long. The germline V gene has CDR1 MNHNS and CDR2 SASEGT.

This clone was seen just once. This chain connects TRBV2 to TRBJ2-5; TRBD2 matches at 11 bases. The CDR3 covers 17 residues. V lost 1 base, J lost 3 bases, and 7 bases stayed unmatched. Germline CDR1 SNHLY, CDR2 FYNNEI. CDR3 region: CASSEGRLAGGKETQYF. DNA of the CDR3: TGTGCCAGCAGTGAAGGGAGGCTAGCGGGAGGCAAAGAGACCCAGTACTTC.

The chain links TRBV6-5 to TRBJ1-6; 9 positions agree with TRBD1. The CDR3 contains 16 residues. V trimming: 4 bases; J trimming: 11 bases; junction bases outside the gene matches: 12. In germline, CDR1 is MNHEY, CDR2 SVGAGI. The chain's CDR3 is CASSSNRGRPPPPLHF. CDR3 sequence (DNA): TGTGCCAGCAGTTCCAACAGGGGGCGCCCCCCCCCACCCCTCCACTTT.

The DNA for the CDR3 is TGTGCCAGTAGCCTCGGACAGGCAGCCCTCCACTTT. This translates into CASSLGQAALHF. The chain uses TRBV19 and TRBJ1-6; TRBD1 matches at 7 bases. CDR1 is LNHDA, CDR2 SQIVND, per germline (reference sequence). The CDR3 extends over 12 amino acids. Trimming at V came to 6 bases and at J to 14 bases, leaving 7 bases not matched to a gene.